The 22 T cell receptor beta chains listed next were all sequenced from one sample in a study of CD8 T cells in Susac syndrome. Reverse transcription of about 0.5 to 1 ug RNA used random hexamers. From the immunoSEQ multiplex PCR reads, TCRdb called clonotypes with MiXCR, one entry per CDR3 protein. The sample carries a few hundred thousand distinct CDR3 sequences, around 95% recorded once. The sequenced sample was CD4+ T cells from PBMCs. These receptors were taken from a human donor with multiple sclerosis.

The CDR3 DNA sequence: TGTGCCAGCTCCCTAACACAGGAGGTGGGCGGTCAGCCCCAGCATTTT. Protein: CASSLTQEVGGQPQHF. J is TRBJ1-5 and V is TRBV18, with a tentative D call TRBD1 (5 bases). This CDR3 has 16 residues. V dropped 6 bases and J dropped 6 bases, with 21 bases sitting between them. Germline V lookup: CDR1 KGHSH, CDR2 LQKENI.

J is TRBJ1-6 and V is TRBV12-3 or TRBV12-4; 8 bases agree with TRBD1. This CDR3 contains 15 residues. Losses at the gene ends were 4 bases for V and 5 bases for J; bases not matched to a gene: 4. The DNA of the CDR3 is TGTGCCAGCAGTTGGACAGGGAAAGATAATTCACCCCTCCACTTT. Translating gives CASSWTGKDNSPLHF.

The chain is built from TRBV3-1 and TRBJ2-3; maybe TRBD1 (5 bases). There are 15 residues in the CDR3. The germline gives CDR1 LGHDT, CDR2 YNNKEL (reference sequence). V dropped 3 bases and J dropped 2 bases, with 12 bases sitting between them. The CDR3 nucleotides read TGTGCCAGCAGCCAGGGGCAGACAGACACAGATACGCAGTATTTT. Residues: CASSQGQTDTDTQYF.

The chain recombines TRBV15 with TRBJ2-1; D uncertain. Between the trimmed V and J ends, which lost 6 bases and 6 bases, there was a span of 18 bases. The length of the CDR3 is 15 residues. CDR1 is LNHNV, CDR2 YYDKDF, per germline (reference sequence). The CDR3 DNA reads as TGTGCCACCAGTCAAACCCGGACGGAACCCAATGAGCAGTTCTTC. Its protein is CATSQTRTEPNEQFF.

This clonotype came up once. The V call is TRBV19, the J call TRBJ1-5, with D unclear. CDR1 and CDR2 (germline): LNHDA, SQIVND (reference sequence). The germline V and J ends were trimmed by 3 bases and 7 bases, with 7 bases remaining between them. This CDR3 is built from 12 residues. In DNA, the CDR3 is TGTGCCAGTAGTATGTTGGGACAGCCCCAGCATTTT. This gives the protein CASSMLGQPQHF.

The chain uses TRBV5-1 and TRBJ1-1; D is unclear. This CDR3 has 15 residues. In germline, CDR1 is SGHRS, CDR2 YFSETQ. Trimming removed 0 bases at V and 1 base at J, with 10 bases between. For the CDR3, the DNA is TGCGCCAGCAGCTTGGAGGGCACCGCGAACACTGAAGCTTTCTTT. Its protein product is CASSLEGTANTEAFF.

The genes are TRBV20-1 and TRBJ2-7; a possible D gene is TRBD1 (6 bases). The germline V gene has CDR1 DFQATT and CDR2 SNEGSKA (reference sequence). Trimming shortened V by 5 bases and J by 4 bases, and 9 bases separated the two germline ends. This CDR3 is 11 amino acids long. The CDR3 reads CSAVQGYEQYF. The CDR3 DNA reads as TGCAGTGCTGTTCAGGGGTACGAGCAGTACTTC.

This clonotype was observed once. The rearrangement uses TRBV30 and TRBJ2-2; the D gene is possibly TRBD1 (5 bases). With 3 bases removed from V and 7 bases from J, the gap between germline ends came to 9 bases. CDR1 GTSNPN and CDR2 SVGIG come from the germline V gene (reference sequence). The CDR3 totals 12 residues. The CDR3 DNA sequence: TGTGCCTGGAGCCTCAGGGTCGGGGAGCTGTTTTTT. Encoded protein: CAWSLRVGELFF.

This rearrangement joins TRBV6-1 to TRBJ1-4, with a weak D call TRBD1 (5 bases). Trimming removed 7 bases from V and 6 bases from J, with 15 bases in between. Germline values: CDR1 MNHNS, CDR2 SASEGT. This CDR3 spans 14 amino acids. The CDR3 DNA sequence: TGTGCCAGCATGGGGAGGGGAAGAGATGAAAAACTGTTTTTT. It specifies CASMGRGRDEKLFF.

V and J are TRBV7-9 and TRBJ2-1; 8 nucleotides line up with TRBD2. CDR1 SEHNR and CDR2 FQNEAQ come from the germline V gene (reference sequence). Unmatched junction bases numbered 4, after V lost 3 bases and J lost 6 bases. The CDR3 totals 14 residues. The CDR3 loop reads CASSLERGGNEQFF. CDR3 in DNA: TGTGCCAGCAGCTTGGAACGGGGGGGCAATGAGCAGTTCTTC.

The rearrangement links TRBV2 to TRBJ1-6; D perhaps matches TRBD1 (6 bases). There are 16 residues in the CDR3. The V and J ends lost 6 bases and 5 bases respectively, with 17 bases between them. CDR1 SNHLY and CDR2 FYNNEI come from the germline V gene. The DNA of the CDR3 is TGTGCCAGCAGGGAGATGACAGGACTGAATAATTCACCCCTCCACTTT. Protein sequence: CASREMTGLNNSPLHF.

This sequence joins TRBV7-2 and TRBJ1-5; D remains ambiguous. Germline CDR1 SGHTA, CDR2 FQGNSA. V was trimmed by 4 bases and J by 7 bases, leaving 8 bases between them. CDR3 length: 12 residues. This chain's CDR3 is CASSSYGQPQHF. The DNA for the CDR3 is TGTGCCAGCAGCTCCTACGGACAGCCCCAGCATTTT.

V is TRBV3-1 and J is TRBJ1-2; D not resolved. Per the germline V gene, CDR1 is LGHDT and CDR2 is YNNKEL (reference sequence). V lost 0 bases and J lost 4, with 12 bases in between. The CDR3 is 15 amino acids. CDR3 sequence: CASSQDGAGGYGYTF. Written as DNA, the CDR3 is TGTGCCAGCAGCCAAGATGGCGCAGGAGGCTATGGCTACACCTTC.

This chain uses TRBV12-3 or TRBV12-4 with TRBJ2-5, with D possibly being TRBD2 (6 bases). Trimming left V 10 bases short and J 3 bases short, with 12 bases between. The CDR3 length is 12 residues. The CDR3 DNA reads as TGTGCCAAGAGGGGCGGGGAAGAGACCCAGTACTTC. This gives the protein CAKRGGEETQYF.

V and J are TRBV30 and TRBJ1-5, with TRBD1 matching 7 bases. With 3 bases clipped from V and 8 bases from J, the junction kept 10 bases outside the gene matches. CDR1 is GTSNPN and CDR2 is SVGIG in the germline V gene (reference sequence). This CDR3 is built from 14 residues. In DNA, the CDR3 is TGTGCCTGGAGCCTGACAGGGAATAAGGAGCCCCAGCATTTT. It translates to CAWSLTGNKEPQHF.

This chain joins TRBV3-1 and TRBJ1-2, with 7 bases that match TRBD1. The germline CDR1 and CDR2 sequences are LGHDT and YNNKEL (reference sequence). J lost 6 bases, V lost 6 bases, and 16 bases had no gene match. The CDR3 runs to 16 residues. CDR3 in DNA: TGTGCCAGCAGTCCATTGACAGGGTTTATGACCCATGGCTACACCTTC. Translated, it gives CASSPLTGFMTHGYTF. Filled out from reference TRBV3-1 and TRBJ1-2, the complete variable domain reads DTAVSQTPKYLVTQMGNDKSIKCEQNLGHDTMYWYKQDSKKFLKIMFSYNNKELIINETVPNRFSPKSPDKAHLNLHINSLELGDSAVYFCASSPLTGFMTHGYTFGSGTRLTVV.

This clonotype was detected once. The rearrangement joins TRBV20-1 to TRBJ2-5; 9 bases align to TRBD1. The germline V gene has CDR1 DFQATT and CDR2 SNEGSKA (reference sequence). J lost 5 bases, V lost 2 bases, and 9 bases had no gene match. This CDR3 has 15 amino acids. This CDR3 reads CSARPGTGGRETQYF. CDR3 in DNA: TGCAGTGCTAGACCAGGAACAGGGGGCCGGGAGACCCAGTACTTC.

CDR3 coding DNA: TGTGCCAGCAGCTCGGGACTAGCGATGGAGACCCAGTACTTC. Residues: CASSSGLAMETQYF. The rearrangement joins TRBV5-6 to TRBJ2-5; 10 bases are shared with TRBD2. This CDR3 has 14 residues. V lost 3 bases to trimming and J lost 5 bases; unmatched junction nucleotides: 4. Germline loops: CDR1 SGHDT, CDR2 YYEEEE.

The genes are TRBV20-1 and TRBJ1-6; D is undetermined. Trimming took 5 bases from V and 2 from J, leaving 7 bases between them. The CDR3 extends over 13 amino acids. Per the germline V gene, CDR1 is DFQATT and CDR2 is SNEGSKA (reference sequence). CDR3 loop: CSAWAAYNSPLHF. In nucleotides, the CDR3 is TGCAGTGCTTGGGCAGCCTATAATTCACCCCTCCACTTT.

The chain is built from TRBV12-3 or TRBV12-4 and TRBJ2-3; no firm D call. Trimming took 5 bases from V and 3 from J, leaving 21 bases between them. The CDR3 runs 17 residues. CDR3 sequence reads: CASSGSHGLVGTDTQYF. Written as DNA, the CDR3 is TGTGCCAGCAGTGGGTCCCACGGTTTAGTTGGGACAGATACGCAGTATTTT.

This chain links TRBV15 with TRBJ2-3, with D perhaps TRBD2 (5 bases). CDR3 length equals 17 residues. Germline loops: CDR1 LNHNV, CDR2 YYDKDF (reference sequence). V dropped 2 bases and J dropped 3 bases, with 18 bases sitting between them. The CDR3 sequence: CATSRFGVASGTDTQYF. The CDR3 nucleotides are TGTGCCACCAGCAGATTCGGGGTAGCATCTGGGACAGATACGCAGTATTTT.

The J gene is TRBJ1-4, the V gene TRBV7-9; 10 nucleotides line up with TRBD1. Germline CDR1 SEHNR, CDR2 FQNEAQ (reference sequence). CDR3 size: 15 residues. V dropped 4 bases and J dropped 8; count of bases not matched to a gene: 7. The DNA of the CDR3 is TGTGCCAGCAGCTCCGGACAGGGGGTGGGAGAAAAACTGTTTTTT. It is translated as CASSSGQGVGEKLFF.